This T cell receptor beta chain comes out of a study of OX40 agonist ivuxolimab in advanced cancers. TCRdb's table, derived via immunoSEQ multiplex PCR, lists solely in-frame clones and lacks some. Among 25,000 to 30,000 clones listed, approximately 86% were seen once. Patients were ineligible given autoimmune disease history or systemic immunosuppression. Blood sampling was done at baseline, cycle 4 day 1, and cycle 7 day 1. This CDR3 spans 12 amino acids. V lost 6 bases, J lost 4 bases, and 7 bases lay in between. Germline V CDR1 and CDR2: SGHVS, FNYEAQ. The origin of this receptor is an adult with an advanced solid tumor such as melanoma, head and neck, liver or kidney cancer. The sequenced sample was CD4+ or CD8+ T cells sorted from blood, obtained in a trial of the OX40 agonist ivuxolimab. This chain links TRBV7-6 with TRBJ2-1, with no clear D. CDR3 residues: CASSSKYNEQFF. For the CDR3, the DNA is TGTGCCAGCAGTTCAAAGTACAATGAGCAGTTCTTC.